This record looks at one T cell receptor beta chain sequence and its context. Germline trimming cut 2 bases from V and 5 bases from J; bases unmatched to any gene: 7. The CDR3 is made up of 15 amino acids. CDR1 and CDR2 from the germline V gene are SGHTA and FQGNSA. Ages ranged from about 18 to 89 years, with residence in approximately 25 US areas. The data were taken from a study of blood T cell repertoires in COVID-19. Using immunoSEQ multiplex PCR, the repertoire was profiled, and TCRdb retains in-frame clones only, with some absent. Here the sample spans about 430,000 clones, nearly 90% being singletons.

The clonotype comes from a woman in her late teens or twenties who had been exposed to COVID-19. The chain has TRBV7-2 and TRBJ2-7, with TRBD2 matching 9 bases. The sequencing sample was made of PBMCs or T cells enriched from blood (not recorded which). Written as DNA, the CDR3 is TGTGCCAGCAGCTTAAGGCGGGAGGGCCGGAACGAGCAGTACTTC. Encoded protein: CASSLRREGRNEQYF. Combining the CDR3 with reference TRBV7-2 and TRBJ2-7 gives the whole variable domain GAGVSQSPSNKVTEKGKDVELRCDPISGHTALYWYRQSLGQGLEFLIYFQGNSAPDKSGLPSDRFSAERTGGSVSTLTIQRTQQEDSAVYLCASSLRREGRNEQYFGPGTRLTVT.